Listed here are 32 T cell receptor beta chains from one sample, sequenced in a study of early T cells in non-severe SARS-CoV-2 infection. A single record per CDR3 protein comes from TCRdb applying MiXCR to the 5' RACE reads. The table has about 130,000 distinct CDR3 sequences, about 15% seen once. The specimen sequenced was whole blood. Source of these receptors: an adult who was a healthcare worker with PCR-confirmed SARS-CoV-2 infection or an uninfected control (not recorded which).

This clonotype came up a few times. The chain recombines TRBV7-2 with TRBJ2-7, with D maybe TRBD2 (5 bases). This CDR3 has 15 residues. V lost 5 bases to trimming and J lost 3 bases, with 17 bases between them. Germline V gives CDR1 SGHTA, CDR2 FQGNSA. The chain's CDR3 is CASSPAAGGFYEQYF. Written as DNA, the CDR3 is TGTGCCAGCAGCCCTGCAGCAGGAGGCTTCTACGAGCAGTACTTC.

The J gene is TRBJ2-3, the V gene TRBV4-1; D call uncertain. Germline lookup yields CDR1 MGHRA and CDR2 YSYEKL. This CDR3 spans 15 amino acids. The germline V and J ends were trimmed by 0 bases and 2 bases, with 9 bases remaining between them. Written as DNA, the CDR3 is TGCGCCAGCAGCCAAGAGGCCAGCCCCACAGATACGCAGTATTTT. The encoded protein is CASSQEASPTDTQYF.

V is TRBV20-1 and J is TRBJ1-4; D not resolved. Trimming removed 5 bases from V and 10 bases from J, with 11 bases in between. The CDR3 runs to 11 residues. Germline V lookup: CDR1 DFQATT, CDR2 SNEGSKA (reference sequence). The CDR3 is CSAPFFGKLFF. The CDR3 DNA is TGCAGTGCTCCCTTCTTTGGAAAACTGTTTTTT.

This clonotype was detected ten times or more. The V gene is TRBV5-4, the J gene TRBJ1-5; D perhaps matches TRBD1 (5 bases). Trimming removed 3 bases from V and 8 bases from J, with 15 bases in between. The CDR3 runs 14 residues. The V gene's germline CDR1 is SGHNT and CDR2 YYREEE (reference sequence). This chain's CDR3 is CASSSSPQGEPQHF. The CDR3 DNA reads TGTGCCAGCAGCTCCTCACCCCAGGGAGAGCCCCAGCATTTT.

The chain employs TRBV6-6 and TRBJ1-6, with D perhaps TRBD1 (5 bases). This CDR3 contains 12 residues. Germline assignment: CDR1 MNHNY and CDR2 SVGAGI (reference sequence). Deletions cut 7 bases from V and 16 bases from J, with 17 bases between. CDR3 residues: CASTLGEHPLHF. The CDR3 DNA reads TGTGCCAGCACCCTAGGGGAACACCCTCTCCACTTT.

This clonotype showed up just a few times. The chain carries TRBV12-3 or TRBV12-4 and TRBJ2-1; 7 bases agree with TRBD2. CDR3 length equals 15 residues. V trimming: 3 bases; J trimming: 8 bases; junction bases outside the gene matches: 10. This CDR3 is CASSLVQAGVHEQFF. CDR3 sequence (DNA): TGTGCCAGCAGTTTGGTCCAGGCGGGGGTGCATGAGCAGTTCTTC.

This clonotype has just a few counts. The J gene is TRBJ1-1, the V gene TRBV5-6; 9 bases fit TRBD1. V dropped 3 bases and J dropped 8; count of bases not matched to a gene: 5. The V gene's germline CDR1 is SGHDT and CDR2 YYEEEE. The CDR3 is 13 residues long. This chain's CDR3 is CASSYTGGREAFF. The CDR3 DNA is TGTGCCAGCAGCTACACAGGGGGCCGGGAAGCTTTCTTT.

This rearrangement joins TRBV6-5 to TRBJ2-3, with 7 bases identical to TRBD1. The ends lost 5 bases at V and 2 bases at J; junction bases unmatched: 10. Germline CDR1 is MNHEY and CDR2 is SVGAGI. CDR3 length equals 16 residues. The CDR3 is CASSPGQALLTDTQYF. In DNA, the CDR3 is TGTGCCAGCAGTCCCGGACAGGCCCTGCTCACAGATACGCAGTATTTT.

The CDR3 loop reads CASSRRGGGEQFF. The DNA for the CDR3 is TGTGCCAGCAGCCGGAGGGGGGGCGGTGAGCAGTTCTTC. The chain recombines TRBV3-1 with TRBJ2-1, with TRBD2 as a possible D gene (7 bases). This CDR3 is built from 13 residues. V was shortened by 4 bases and J by 9 bases, with 13 bases between the two germline ends. Germline V lookup: CDR1 LGHDT, CDR2 YNNKEL (reference sequence).

The chain joins TRBV6-1 to TRBJ1-4, with D perhaps matching TRBD1 (6 bases). The germline gives CDR1 MNHNS, CDR2 SASEGT. V was cut by 5 bases and J by 5 bases, with 12 bases left in between. The CDR3 spans 14 residues. Here the CDR3 DNA reads TGTGCCAGCAGTAAGGGGGGCCCAAATGAAAAACTGTTTTTT. It codes for CASSKGGPNEKLFF.

This clonotype was seen ten or more times. The chain carries TRBV27 and TRBJ1-1; possible D gene TRBD1, 5 bases. CDR1 and CDR2 from the germline V gene are MNHEY and SMNVEV (reference sequence). The CDR3 totals 17 residues. Trimming took 4 bases from V and 0 from J, leaving 18 bases between them. The CDR3 coding sequence is TGTGCCAGCAGTTCCCAGGGACCCCCCTTCATGAACACTGAAGCTTTCTTT. Translating gives CASSSQGPPFMNTEAFF.

In its sample, this clonotype was seen a few times. CDR3 nucleotides: TGTGCCAGCAGTTCGGCGCAATACCAACCCCTCCACTTT. This gives the protein CASSSAQYQPLHF. The J gene is TRBJ1-6, the V gene TRBV5-4, with D unresolved. V dropped 5 bases and J dropped 12 bases, with 15 bases sitting between them. This CDR3 region has 13 residues. Looked up from germline, CDR1 is SGHNT and CDR2 is YYREEE (reference sequence).

This clonotype has just a few counts. The chain recombines TRBV28 with TRBJ2-1, with unresolved D. Trimming cost V 3 bases and J 12 bases, with 9 bases left between them. CDR1 is MDHEN and CDR2 is SYDVKM in the germline V gene. The CDR3 is 11 residues long. The CDR3 DNA follows: TGTGCCAGCAGTTTCCCTGGTCGGCAGTTCTTC. Translating it yields CASSFPGRQFF.

This sequence joins TRBV7-2 and TRBJ2-5, with TRBD2 matching 11 bases. Germline CDR1 and CDR2: SGHTA and FQGNSA. The CDR3 is 14 amino acids. The trim removed 1 base at V and 5 bases at J, leaving 0 bases unmatched. The CDR3 protein is CASSLVAGGETQYF. CDR3 nucleotides: TGTGCCAGCAGCTTAGTAGCGGGGGGGGAGACCCAGTACTTC.

This chain connects TRBV7-3 to TRBJ1-1; no firm D call. This CDR3 has 13 residues. V shed 3 bases and J shed 1 base, with 6 bases lying between them. From germline, CDR1 is SGHTA and CDR2 FQGTGA. The CDR3 nucleotides read TGTGCCAGCAGCTTCAACGGGAACACTGAAGCTTTCTTT. Residues: CASSFNGNTEAFF.

V is TRBV18 and J is TRBJ2-3; 14 bases align to TRBD2. CDR3 length equals 17 residues. Trimming at V came to 3 bases and at J to 4 bases, leaving 6 bases not matched to a gene. In germline, CDR1 is KGHSH, CDR2 LQKENI. CDR3 amino acids: CASSPPRLAGGPDTQYF. In DNA form, the CDR3 reads TGTGCCAGCTCACCGCCTCGACTAGCGGGGGGGCCAGATACGCAGTATTTT.

This clonotype was counted a few times. J is TRBJ2-1 and V is TRBV29-1; tentatively, D is TRBD1 (5 bases). The CDR3 is 13 residues long. Germline values: CDR1 SQVTM, CDR2 ANQGSEA. The V and J ends lost 4 bases and 2 bases respectively, with 9 bases between them. The CDR3 region is CSVGKGTYNEQFF. CDR3 bases: TGCAGCGTTGGCAAGGGGACCTACAATGAGCAGTTCTTC.

The chain uses TRBV12-3 or TRBV12-4 and TRBJ1-1, with 7 bases aligning to TRBD1. This CDR3 has 14 residues. Germline trimming cut 3 bases from V and 1 base from J; bases unmatched to any gene: 2. CDR3 in DNA: TGTGCCAGCAGTTTGAGGGGGCAGAACACTGAAGCTTTCTTT. Protein: CASSLRGQNTEAFF.

This chain connects TRBV12-3 or TRBV12-4 to TRBJ2-1; TRBD2 matches 8 bases. V lost 2 bases and J lost 2; bases outside the gene matches: 8. This CDR3 has 17 residues. As DNA, the CDR3 is TGTGCCAGCAGTTTAAGGCGGGGGGAAGCGGCCTACAATGAGCAGTTCTTC. This gives the protein CASSLRRGEAAYNEQFF.

The sample holds a few counts of this clonotype. This sequence joins TRBV6-6 and TRBJ2-1; 7 nucleotides line up with TRBD2. The V segment lost 5 bases and the J segment 15 bases; nucleotides outside the gene matches: 16. This CDR3 has 14 residues. The germline gives CDR1 MNHNY, CDR2 SVGAGI (reference sequence). The CDR3 DNA reads as TGTGCCAGCAGTCAACCCAGAGAAGCGGGGCTGTTGTTCTTC. Translation gives CASSQPREAGLLFF.

This clonotype was detected only a few times. V is TRBV30 and J is TRBJ2-7, with a possible D match to TRBD2 (6 bases). The CDR3 length is 13 residues. V lost 7 bases and J lost 0, with 13 bases in between. Germline CDR1 reads GTSNPN; CDR2 reads SVGIG (reference sequence). This CDR3 is CALSRDSSYEQYF. CDR3 in DNA: TGTGCCTTATCCCGGGACTCCTCCTACGAGCAGTACTTC.

Here the CDR3 reads CASSTTVGSDTQYF. Here the CDR3 DNA reads TGTGCCAGCAGCACGACAGTCGGGTCAGATACGCAGTATTTT. The V gene is TRBV11-2, the J gene TRBJ2-3, with a possible D match to TRBD1 (5 bases). V lost 5 bases and J 4 bases, leaving 13 bases between the germline ends. The CDR3 is 14 amino acids. Germline V gene data show CDR1 as SGHAT and CDR2 as FQNNGV.

The chain joins TRBV2 to TRBJ2-1, with 7 nucleotides matching TRBD2. This CDR3 contains 15 residues. V shed 5 bases, J shed 0 bases, and the junction held 4 bases outside the gene matches. The germline gives CDR1 SNHLY, CDR2 FYNNEI. The CDR3, as DNA: TGTGCCAGCAGTCGGGACTACGGCTCCTACAATGAGCAGTTCTTC. Its protein product is CASSRDYGSYNEQFF.

The sample holds a few counts of this clonotype. One end of the junction does not line up with germline, which may come from a read error. V usage is TRBV5-1 and J usage is TRBJ2-5, with D perhaps matching TRBD2 (6 bases). From germline, CDR1 is SGHRS and CDR2 YFSETQ. There are 13 residues in the CDR3. CDR3 bases: TGCGCCAGCAGATTGGAGGGCTCGTGGACCCAGTACTTC. Its translation: CASRLEGSWTQYF.

Only a few counts were recorded for this clonotype. The V and J genes are TRBV6-1 and TRBJ2-7; perhaps TRBD2 as D (5 bases). V was shortened by 6 bases and J by 6 bases, with 9 bases between the two germline ends. Germline-derived CDR1 and CDR2 are MNHNS and SASEGT. The CDR3 has 11 amino acids. The CDR3 sequence is CASRASREQYF. CDR3 nucleotide sequence: TGTGCCAGCAGAGCTAGCCGCGAGCAGTACTTC.

On this clonotype: This clone may be a read error of a much larger clone one base away. The chain employs TRBV7-6 and TRBJ2-1; the D is unclear. This CDR3 is built from 14 residues. V was clipped by 5 bases and J by 6 bases, with 14 bases between them. The V gene's germline CDR1 is SGHVS and CDR2 FNYEAQ. The CDR3 here is CASSLAGALNEQFF. The CDR3, as DNA: TGTGCCAGCAGCCTGGCAGGCGCCCTCAATGAGCAGTTCTTC.

The J gene is TRBJ2-3, the V gene TRBV7-2; maybe TRBD1 (8 bases). Trimming took off 7 bases at V and 1 base at J, with 15 bases between the two ends. Germline CDR1 and CDR2: SGHTA and FQGNSA. The CDR3 spans 15 residues. CDR3 region: CASTYRGGGTDTQYF. The CDR3 region has the DNA TGTGCCAGCACCTACAGGGGGGGAGGCACAGATACGCAGTATTTT.

This clonotype was seen a handful of times. The genes are TRBV19 and TRBJ2-3; possible D gene TRBD1, 6 bases. Germline CDR1 is LNHDA and CDR2 is SQIVND (reference sequence). CDR3 length: 14 amino acids. Trimming cost V 7 bases and J 2 bases, with 13 bases left between them. CDR3 in amino acids: CASKRGWDTDTQYF. As DNA, the CDR3 is TGTGCCAGTAAAAGGGGGTGGGACACAGATACGCAGTATTTT.

There are a few counts of this clonotype. The rearrangement links TRBV29-1 to TRBJ1-2; D perhaps matches TRBD1 (6 bases). V lost 4 bases, J lost 10 bases, and 13 bases lay in between. This CDR3 comprises 11 residues. CDR1 and CDR2 from the germline V gene are SQVTM and ANQGSEA. The CDR3 nucleotides are TGCAGCGTTGTCCTCCGGGGGGCCTACACCTTC. Protein: CSVVLRGAYTF.

This chain joins TRBV5-1 and TRBJ1-5; D uncertain. Trimming took off 4 bases at V and 4 bases at J, with 9 bases between the two ends. The length of the CDR3 is 13 residues. CDR1 is SGHRS and CDR2 is YFSETQ in the germline V gene. The DNA for the CDR3 is TGCGCCAGCAGCCCCGACGTAAATCAGCCCCAGCATTTT. Protein: CASSPDVNQPQHF.

This clonotype was seen only a few times. The J gene is TRBJ2-1, the V gene TRBV9; possible D gene TRBD2, 6 bases. Deletions cut 0 bases from V and 2 bases from J, with 9 bases between. This CDR3 region has 15 residues. CDR1 and CDR2 from the germline V gene are SGDLS and YYNGEE. In DNA form, the CDR3 reads TGTGCCAGCAGCGTAGGGACTATCCCCTACAATGAGCAGTTCTTC. This sequence encodes CASSVGTIPYNEQFF.

This sequence joins TRBV11-2 and TRBJ2-1; D unresolved. The V end lost 0 bases, the J end lost 3 bases, and 12 bases lay between the germline ends. The CDR3 runs to 16 residues. The V gene's germline CDR1 is SGHAT and CDR2 FQNNGV. CDR3 sequence reads: CASSLDLRTLYNEQFF. The CDR3 coding sequence is TGTGCCAGCAGCTTAGATCTTAGGACCCTCTACAATGAGCAGTTCTTC.